This T cell receptor beta chain was profiled in a study of T cell changes during pregnancy in multiple sclerosis. This clone was recorded once. Method: immunoSEQ multiplex PCR; TCRdb's copy keeps in-frame clones and lacks some. This table has 50,000 or so clones, about 90% appearing once. V was cut by 3 bases and J by 7 bases, with 7 bases left in between. The germline V gene encodes CDR1 DFQATT and CDR2 SNEGSKA (reference sequence). The CDR3 loop spans 11 amino acids. The TCR originated in a female donor with multiple sclerosis, enrolled in a pregnancy study. The material sequenced was CD4+ T cells from peripheral blood mononuclear cells, taken after pregnancy. V and J are TRBV20-1 and TRBJ2-1, with D unclear. The CDR3 loop is CSARSPNEQFF. The CDR3 region has the DNA TGCAGTGCTAGGAGCCCTAATGAGCAGTTCTTC.